Below, 32 T cell receptor beta chains from the same sample are listed, as sequenced in a study of blood T cell repertoires in COVID-19. Clones were sequenced by immunoSEQ multiplex PCR, and TCRdb holds only the in-frame ones, with some missing. The profile covers more than 110,000 clones, with around 82% appearing a single time and 3.5% to 4.5% taken by the ten largest. Sequencing input: peripheral blood. The receptors shown here come from a woman between 55 and 75 years old with acute or convalescent COVID-19.

V and J are TRBV6-6 and TRBJ2-1; unclear D gene. There are 13 residues in the CDR3. The V gene lost 6 bases and the J gene lost 7 bases, with 13 bases spanning the gap. Germline-derived CDR1 and CDR2 are MNHNY and SVGAGI (reference sequence). The CDR3 bases are TGTGCCAGCAGCTCCTCCGAGAGTAATGAGCAGTTCTTC. Translation: CASSSSESNEQFF.

The V gene is TRBV5-8, the J gene TRBJ2-1; D is uncertain. The CDR3 has 16 residues. Germline CDR1 is SGHTS and CDR2 is YDEGEE. V dropped 0 bases and J dropped 6 bases, with 16 bases sitting between them. The CDR3 loop is CASSLVGISSVNEQFF. The CDR3, as DNA: TGTGCCAGCAGCTTGGTTGGTATTAGCAGTGTCAATGAGCAGTTCTTC.

This sequence joins TRBV3-1 (or the pseudogene TRBV3-2) and TRBJ2-1, with TRBD2 matching over 7 bases. The V segment lost 3 bases and the J segment 12 bases; nucleotides outside the gene matches: 2. Germline CDR1 is LGHDT and CDR2 is YNNKEL (reference sequence). The CDR3 consists of 11 residues. The CDR3 reads CASSHASGQFF. The CDR3 region has the DNA TGTGCCAGCAGCCACGCTAGCGGGCAGTTCTTC.

The chain joins TRBV10-3 to TRBJ2-7, with D possibly being TRBD1 (6 bases). CDR1 is ENHRY and CDR2 is SYGVKD in the germline V gene. This CDR3 contains 12 residues. Trimming took off 2 bases at V and 12 bases at J, with 14 bases between the two ends. DNA for the CDR3: TGTGCCATCAGTGAGCCAGAGGGGGTCCCGTACTTC. This gives the protein CAISEPEGVPYF.

There are a few counts of this clone. The J gene is TRBJ1-2, the V gene TRBV28, with TRBD1 matching over 7 bases. Germline V gene lookup returns CDR1 MDHEN and CDR2 SYDVKM. Trimming at V came to 5 bases and at J to 2 bases, leaving 5 bases not matched to a gene. There are 14 residues in the CDR3. CDR3 protein: CASSRTQGNYGYTF. The CDR3, as DNA: TGTGCCAGCAGTCGTACACAGGGGAACTATGGCTACACCTTC.

V gene TRBV7-8 combines with J gene TRBJ1-1, with D unresolved. Germline V lookup: CDR1 SGHVS, CDR2 FQNEAQ. CDR3 size: 13 residues. Trimming shortened V by 1 base and J by 6 bases, and 9 bases separated the two germline ends. The CDR3 loop reads CASSLGEVAEAFF. Written as DNA, the CDR3 is TGTGCCAGCAGCTTAGGTGAGGTAGCTGAAGCTTTCTTT.

The chain links TRBV6-2 or TRBV6-3 to TRBJ1-2; weak D call: TRBD1 (6 bases). The CDR3 length is 11 residues. Looked up from germline, CDR1 is MNHEY and CDR2 is SVGEGT. The V and J ends lost 3 bases and 9 bases respectively, with 8 bases between them. For the CDR3, the DNA is TGTGCCAGCAGTTATAGGGGGAGCTACACCTTC. Its translation is CASSYRGSYTF.

This sequence joins TRBV5-4 and TRBJ2-5, with D perhaps TRBD1 (6 bases). V gave up 5 bases and J gave up 2 bases, with 22 bases separating them. This CDR3 region has 17 residues. CDR1 and CDR2 from the germline V gene are SGHNT and YYREEE (reference sequence). CDR3 sequence reads: CASRQGGRRLTQETQYF. The CDR3 region has the DNA TGTGCCAGCAGGCAAGGGGGACGGAGGTTAACTCAAGAGACCCAGTACTTC.

This clone was found once. The V and J genes are TRBV4-1 and TRBJ2-1; 13 positions agree with TRBD2. V gave up 0 bases and J gave up 15 bases; unmatched junction bases: 8. Looked up from germline, CDR1 is MGHRA and CDR2 is YSYEKL. The CDR3 consists of 15 residues. Here the CDR3 reads CASSQDGTSGTSSFF. In DNA form, the CDR3 reads TGCGCCAGCAGCCAAGATGGGACTAGCGGGACGTCATCGTTCTTC.

The V gene is TRBV27, the J gene TRBJ2-2; D ambiguous. The CDR3 covers 14 residues. Trimming took 7 bases from V and 7 from J, leaving 16 bases between them. Germline CDR1 and CDR2: MNHEY and SMNVEV (reference sequence). The CDR3 is CASKIMAGGGELFF. CDR3 sequence (DNA): TGTGCCAGCAAAATCATGGCCGGCGGCGGGGAGCTGTTTTTT.

The chain uses TRBV5-1 and TRBJ2-7; 11 bases agree with TRBD2. This CDR3 comprises 15 residues. The germline gives CDR1 SGHRS, CDR2 YFSETQ. With 4 bases clipped from V and 1 base from J, the junction kept 4 bases outside the gene matches. The CDR3 reads CASSPTSGASYEQYF. The CDR3 DNA is TGCGCCAGCAGCCCGACTAGCGGGGCTTCCTACGAGCAGTACTTC. Variable domain in full (rest from reference TRBV5-1 and TRBJ2-7): KAGVTQTPRYLIKTRGQQVTLSCSPISGHRSVSWYQQTPGQGLQFLFEYFSETQRNKGNFPGRFSGRQFSNSRSEMNVSTLELGDSALYLCASSPTSGASYEQYFGPGTRLTVT.

The CDR3 sequence is CATSDSGTSDYNEQFF. The CDR3 bases are TGTGCCACCAGTGACTCCGGGACTAGCGATTACAATGAGCAGTTCTTC. The genes are TRBV24-1 and TRBJ2-1; 10 nucleotides agree with TRBD2. CDR1 is KGHDR, CDR2 SFDVKD, per germline. J gave up 4 bases and V 4 bases, and 6 bases lay outside the gene matches. This CDR3 is built from 16 residues.

This chain connects TRBV4-1 to TRBJ1-2; D gene unclear. Germline V lookup: CDR1 MGHRA, CDR2 YSYEKL. The CDR3 runs 13 residues. Trimming took 0 bases from V and 2 from J, leaving 4 bases between them. The CDR3 loop reads CASSQDRNYGYTF. CDR3 DNA: TGCGCCAGCAGCCAAGACCGGAACTATGGCTACACCTTC.

This clone appeared a few times. V is TRBV19 and J is TRBJ1-1, with D tentatively TRBD1 (6 bases). The V end was cut by 7 bases, the J end by 6 bases, with 18 bases between. CDR3 length: 14 residues. Germline CDR1 reads LNHDA; CDR2 reads SQIVND (reference sequence). The CDR3 region has the DNA TGTGCCAGTAATACCCAGGACGCAGGGGCTGAAGCTTTCTTT. Protein sequence: CASNTQDAGAEAFF.

The rearrangement joins TRBV5-1 to TRBJ1-1; 7 bases align to TRBD1. Germline CDR1 is SGHRS and CDR2 is YFSETQ. Trimming at V came to 5 bases and at J to 3 bases, leaving 4 bases not matched to a gene. The CDR3 has 13 residues. CDR3 DNA sequence: TGCGCCAGCAGGGTCGACAGGGACACTGAAGCTTTCTTT. It is translated as CASRVDRDTEAFF.

This chain joins TRBV5-1 and TRBJ2-1; 7 bases fit TRBD2. Germline V lookup: CDR1 SGHRS, CDR2 YFSETQ. J was trimmed by 5 bases and V by 0 bases; bases with no gene match: 8. The CDR3 has 16 residues. CDR3 loop: CASSLDPSGLNNEQFF. The CDR3 coding sequence is TGCGCCAGCAGCTTGGATCCTAGCGGACTTAACAATGAGCAGTTCTTC.

The gene calls are TRBV6-5 and TRBJ1-2, with D possibly being TRBD1 (5 bases). The V and J ends lost 8 bases and 8 bases respectively, with 12 bases between them. The CDR3 length is 11 residues. Germline lookup yields CDR1 MNHEY and CDR2 SVGAGI. As DNA, the CDR3 is TGTGCCAGCGGGAGGGGTTTAGGCTACACCTTC. It is translated as CASGRGLGYTF.

This sequence joins TRBV19 and TRBJ1-2, with D perhaps TRBD1 (6 bases). Germline V gene data show CDR1 as LNHDA and CDR2 as SQIVND (reference sequence). V lost 5 bases and J 2 bases, leaving 12 bases between the germline ends. The CDR3 consists of 14 residues. The CDR3 spells CASSLYRENYGYTF. For the CDR3, the DNA is TGTGCCAGTAGTCTCTACAGGGAAAACTATGGCTACACCTTC.

The chain recombines TRBV6-1 with TRBJ2-1, with 14 nucleotides matching TRBD2. CDR3 length: 16 amino acids. CDR1 is MNHNS and CDR2 is SASEGT in the germline V gene. J gave up 15 bases and V 0 bases, and 10 bases lay outside the gene matches. CDR3 region: CASSEAGTSGSYFSFF. The CDR3, as DNA: TGTGCCAGCAGTGAAGCCGGGACTAGCGGGAGTTATTTTTCGTTCTTC.

The chain is built from TRBV10-2 and TRBJ2-1; 13 bases agree with TRBD2. CDR3 length: 15 residues. The J segment lost 9 bases and the V segment lost 10 bases, leaving 12 bases of the junction unmatched. The germline V gene has CDR1 WSHSY and CDR2 SAAADI. The CDR3 DNA follows: TGCGCCACCACTAACGCGGGACTAGCGGGACGTGAGCAGTTCTTC. Amino acid sequence: CATTNAGLAGREQFF.

The rearrangement uses TRBV5-1 and TRBJ2-7, with D possibly matching TRBD2 (5 bases). Germline V gives CDR1 SGHRS, CDR2 YFSETQ. The CDR3 spans 14 residues. V was cut by 4 bases and J by 3 bases, with 14 bases left in between. The CDR3 nucleotides read TGCGCCAGCAGCCCAGGACTCTCCGGCTACGAGCAGTACTTC. It is translated as CASSPGLSGYEQYF.

The table lists this clone with many counts. The rearrangement uses TRBV6-2 or TRBV6-3 and TRBJ2-1; D is perhaps TRBD2 (5 bases). This CDR3 has 11 residues. Germline assignment: CDR1 MNHEY and CDR2 SVGEGT. Trimming cost V 6 bases and J 16 bases, with 16 bases left between them. For the CDR3, the DNA is TGTGCCAGCAGCCCCCCCGGACTTTATTTCTTC. Protein: CASSPPGLYFF.

V and J are TRBV28 and TRBJ2-7, with a possible D match to TRBD2 (7 bases). This CDR3 has 14 amino acids. The V and J ends lost 6 bases and 3 bases respectively, with 15 bases between them. The germline gives CDR1 MDHEN, CDR2 SYDVKM. CDR3 coding DNA: TGTGCCAGCAGCATAGGGGGGGAAGGCTACGAGCAGTACTTC. It encodes CASSIGGEGYEQYF.

This clone was detected only once. The J gene is TRBJ2-5, the V gene TRBV6-5; 7 bases agree with TRBD1. There are 14 residues in the CDR3. J lost 0 bases, V lost 6 bases, and 4 bases had no gene match. CDR1 is MNHEY and CDR2 is SVGAGI in the germline V gene. The CDR3 loop is CASSLGQNQETQYF. The CDR3 bases are TGTGCCAGCAGCCTGGGACAGAACCAAGAGACCCAGTACTTC.

J is TRBJ2-7 and V is TRBV30; D might be TRBD2 (7 bases). The length of the CDR3 is 14 residues. V gave up 4 bases and J gave up 4 bases, with 17 bases separating them. In germline, CDR1 is GTSNPN, CDR2 SVGIG (reference sequence). CDR3 protein: CAWNGAGALYEQYF. The CDR3 bases are TGTGCCTGGAATGGGGCGGGGGCCTTATACGAGCAGTACTTC.

This chain links TRBV28 with TRBJ2-3; 7 nucleotides agree with TRBD1. Germline CDR1 and CDR2: MDHEN and SYDVKM. The ends lost 5 bases at V and 2 bases at J; junction bases unmatched: 7. CDR3 size: 15 residues. Written as DNA, the CDR3 is TGTGCCAGCAGTCTCACAGGGGCCTTCACAGATACGCAGTATTTT. This gives the protein CASSLTGAFTDTQYF. Full variable domain (rest looked up from reference TRBV28 and TRBJ2-3): DVKVTQSSRYLVKRTGEKVFLECVQDMDHENMFWYRQDPGLGLRLIYFSYDVKMKEKGDIPEGYSVSREKKERFSLILESASTNQTSMYLCASSLTGAFTDTQYFGPGTRLTVL.

The chain joins TRBV28 to TRBJ1-1; D uncertain. CDR1 MDHEN and CDR2 SYDVKM come from the germline V gene. The ends were cut back, 4 bases at V and 3 bases at J, with 6 bases in the middle. The CDR3 totals 12 residues. CDR3 in DNA: TGTGCCAGCAGTTATATGTACACTGAAGCTTTCTTT. This translates into CASSYMYTEAFF.

This chain connects TRBV18 to TRBJ2-1; maybe TRBD2 (6 bases). V lost 3 bases and J 2 bases, leaving 14 bases between the germline ends. Germline V gene lookup returns CDR1 KGHSH and CDR2 LQKENI. This CDR3 spans 16 amino acids. The CDR3 coding sequence is TGTGCCAGCTCACCGTTCGGGACTCTCACCTACAATGAGCAGTTCTTC. Encoded protein: CASSPFGTLTYNEQFF.

DNA of the CDR3: TGTGCCAGCAGCTTAGGAGGAGGGACTCAGCCCCAGCATTTT. Its translation: CASSLGGGTQPQHF. V is TRBV7-2 and J is TRBJ1-5; TRBD1 is a possible D gene (5 bases). CDR1 SGHTA and CDR2 FQGNSA come from the germline V gene. The CDR3 consists of 14 residues. Trimming removed 1 base from V and 6 bases from J, with 10 bases in between. Based on the CDR3 plus reference TRBV7-2 and TRBJ1-5, the full variable domain is GAGVSQSPSNKVTEKGKDVELRCDPISGHTALYWYRQSLGQGLEFLIYFQGNSAPDKSGLPSDRFSAERTGGSVSTLTIQRTQQEDSAVYLCASSLGGGTQPQHFGDGTRLSIL.

V is TRBV28 and J is TRBJ2-1; 7 positions match TRBD2. This CDR3 has 15 residues. Per germline, CDR1 MDHEN and CDR2 SYDVKM. V was pared by 5 bases and J by 5 bases, with 9 bases of the junction left unmatched. CDR3 in DNA: TGTGCCAGCAGTCAGGCCGGGGCGGGAGACAATGAGCAGTTCTTC. Translating gives CASSQAGAGDNEQFF.

The V gene is TRBV7-3, the J gene TRBJ1-2; the match to TRBD1 covers 7 bases. This CDR3 has 13 amino acids. Looked up from germline, CDR1 is SGHTA and CDR2 is FQGTGA. Trimming took 2 bases from V and 7 from J; bases not matched to a gene: 4. CDR3 sequence (DNA): TGTGCCAGCAGCTTACTCGCAGGGGGTGGCTACACCTTC. Translation gives CASSLLAGGGYTF.

J is TRBJ2-7 and V is TRBV11-2, with 8 bases fitting TRBD2. V dropped 0 bases and J dropped 4; count of bases not matched to a gene: 11. Germline V gene lookup returns CDR1 SGHAT and CDR2 FQNNGV. The length of the CDR3 is 17 residues. This CDR3 reads CASSLDQRSGRAYEQYF. The CDR3 coding sequence is TGTGCCAGCAGCTTAGATCAAAGGAGCGGGAGAGCATACGAGCAGTACTTC. The variable domain in full, completed from reference TRBV11-2 and TRBJ2-7, reads EAGVAQSPRYKIIEKRQSVAFWCNPISGHATLYWYQQILGQGPKLLIQFQNNGVVDDSQLPKDRFSAERLKGVDSTLKIQPAKLEDSAVYLCASSLDQRSGRAYEQYFGPGTRLTVT.